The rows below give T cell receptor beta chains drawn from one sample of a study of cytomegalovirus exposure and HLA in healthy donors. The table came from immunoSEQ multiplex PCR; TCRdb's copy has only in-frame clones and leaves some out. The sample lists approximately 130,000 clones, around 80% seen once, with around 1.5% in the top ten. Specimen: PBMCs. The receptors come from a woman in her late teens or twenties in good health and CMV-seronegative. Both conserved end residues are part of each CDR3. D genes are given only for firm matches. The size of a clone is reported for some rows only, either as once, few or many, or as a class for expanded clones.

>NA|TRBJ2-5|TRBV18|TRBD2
TGTGCCAGCTCGCTGGGACTAGCGGGGGGCCAAGAGACCCAGTACTTC
CASSLGLAGGQETQYF
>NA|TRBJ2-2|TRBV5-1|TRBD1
TGCGCCAGCAGCCTCGGGACAGGGGGCTATGGCGGGGAGCTGTTTTTT
CASSLGTGGYGGELFF
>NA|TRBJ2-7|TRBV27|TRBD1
TGTGCCAGCAGCCCAACCTCCACCGGGACAGGGCTATACGAGCAGTACTTC
CASSPTSTGTGLYEQYF
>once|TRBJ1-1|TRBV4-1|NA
TGCGCCAGCAGCCAGCTCACAGGAGACACTGAAGCTTTCTTT
CASSQLTGDTEAFF
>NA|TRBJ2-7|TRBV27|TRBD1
TGTGCCAGCAGTCGCACCGGGACAGGGATCCACGAGCAGTACTTC
CASSRTGTGIHEQYF
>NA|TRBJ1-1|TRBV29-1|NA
TGCAGCGTTGAAGAAGCAGGGGACACTGAAGCTTTCTTT
CSVEEAGDTEAFF
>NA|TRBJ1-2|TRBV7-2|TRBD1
TGTGCCAGCAGCTTCTACCGACCAAGGACAGGGGGGGCCGGTGGCTACACCTTC
CASSFYRPRTGGAGGYTF
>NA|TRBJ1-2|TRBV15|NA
TGTGCCACCAGCAGAGATCGCCCCCGGTTTTCGAACTATGGCTACACCTTC
CATSRDRPRFSNYGYTF
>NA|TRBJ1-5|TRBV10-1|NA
TGCGCCAGCAGCGATGGGACTTTTCCCAATCAGCCCCAGCATTTT
CASSDGTFPNQPQHF
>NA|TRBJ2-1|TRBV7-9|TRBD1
TGTGCCTCTACAGGGGGGACCTACAATGAGCAGTTCTTC
CASTGGTYNEQFF
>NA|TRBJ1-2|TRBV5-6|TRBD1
TGTGCCAGCAGCTTGGCGGGCAGGGGGTATGATGGCTACACCTTC
CASSLAGRGYDGYTF
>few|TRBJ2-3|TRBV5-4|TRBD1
TGTGCCAGCAGCCTTCGACAGGGGGCCGCAGATACGCAGTATTTT
CASSLRQGAADTQYF
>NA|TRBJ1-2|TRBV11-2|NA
TGTGCCAGCAGCTTAAGTTTGAACCACTATGGCTACGCCTTC
CASSLSLNHYGYAF
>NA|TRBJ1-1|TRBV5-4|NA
TGTGCCAGCAGCCTGGGGTCAGGGAACACTGAAGCTTTCTTT
CASSLGSGNTEAFF
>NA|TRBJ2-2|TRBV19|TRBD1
TGTGCCAGTAATCTCCCCGACAGGGCTTACACCGGGGAGCTGTTTTTT
CASNLPDRAYTGELFF
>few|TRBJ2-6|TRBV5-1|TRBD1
TGCGCCAGCAGCCGGAGTCCGGGACAGGGGGGATCTGGGGCCAACGGCCTGACTTTC
CASSRSPGQGGSGANGLTF
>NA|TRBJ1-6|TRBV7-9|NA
TGTGCCAGCAGTCCAGGAGGCTTTCAGGCGAATTCACCCCTCCACTTT
CASSPGGFQANSPLHF
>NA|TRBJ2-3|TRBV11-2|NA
TGTGCCAGCAGCTTAACGGCTAGAGGTACACCTAGCACAGATACGCAGTATTTT
CASSLTARGTPSTDTQYF
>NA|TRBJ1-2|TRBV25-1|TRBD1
TGTGCCAGCAGCCGCTCGGGACAGGGTTCTGGCTACACCTTC
CASSRSGQGSGYTF
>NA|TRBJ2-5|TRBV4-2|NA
TGTGCCAGCAGCTGGGGGGTCCAAGAGACCCAGTACTTC
CASSWGVQETQYF
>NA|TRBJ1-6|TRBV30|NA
TGTGCCTGGAGTGCCCAGGGAAGTTCACCCCTCCACTTT
CAWSAQGSSPLHF
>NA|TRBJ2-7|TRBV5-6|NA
TGTGCCAGCAGCCGAACATGGTCCGCCGACGAGCAGTACTTC
CASSRTWSADEQYF
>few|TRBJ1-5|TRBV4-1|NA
TGCGCCAGCAGCCCCCCCGGAGGGCCGCCCCAGCATTTT
CASSPPGGPPQHF
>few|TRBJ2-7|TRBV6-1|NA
TGTGCCAGCAGACAGGGAAGCTCCTACGAGCAGTACTTC
CASRQGSSYEQYF
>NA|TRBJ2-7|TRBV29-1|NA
TGCAGCATAAACAGGGAAGGGGGCGAGCAGTACTTC
CSINREGGEQYF
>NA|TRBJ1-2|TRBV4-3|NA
TGCGCCAGCAGCCAAGAGAAACAGGGACGAAACTATGGCTACACCTTC
CASSQEKQGRNYGYTF
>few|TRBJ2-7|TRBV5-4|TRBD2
TGTGCCAGCAGCTCGGGGACTAGCGGATCCTACGAGCAGTACTTC
CASSSGTSGSYEQYF
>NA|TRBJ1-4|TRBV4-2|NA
TGTGCCAGCAGCCAAGGAAAGGGAGCAACTAATGAAAAACTGTTTTTT
CASSQGKGATNEKLFF
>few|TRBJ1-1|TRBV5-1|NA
TGCGCCAGCAGCACAACCCCACCCGTGATGAACACTGAAGCTTTCTTT
CASSTTPPVMNTEAFF
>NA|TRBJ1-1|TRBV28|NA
TGTGCCAGCAGTTTTCAGGGTTCGAACACTGAAGCTTTCTTT
CASSFQGSNTEAFF
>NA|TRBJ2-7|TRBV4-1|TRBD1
TGCGCCAGCAGCCACCCGGGACAGCTCCCTTACGAGCAGTACTTC
CASSHPGQLPYEQYF
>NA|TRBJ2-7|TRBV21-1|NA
TGTGCCAGCAGCCCCTTCAGGCTAGCATTGCACGAGCAGTACTTC
CASSPFRLALHEQYF
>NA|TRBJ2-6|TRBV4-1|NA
TGCGCCAGCAGTAATAACAGGGACTCTGGGGCCAACGTCCTGACTTTC
CASSNNRDSGANVLTF
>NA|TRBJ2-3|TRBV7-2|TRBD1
TGTGCCAGCAGCTTAAAGTTGGGGACAGGGCGCGCAGATACGCAGTATTTT
CASSLKLGTGRADTQYF
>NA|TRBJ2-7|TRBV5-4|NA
TGTGCCAGCAGCTTGGTGGAGTCCTACGAGCAGTACTTC
CASSLVESYEQYF
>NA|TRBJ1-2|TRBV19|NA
TGTGCCAGTAGTTCCCCGGGGGGCACTGGCTATGGCTACACCTTC
CASSSPGGTGYGYTF
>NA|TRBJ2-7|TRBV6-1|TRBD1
TGTGCCAGCAGTGAACCCGGACAGGGGATCTACGAGCAGTACTTC
CASSEPGQGIYEQYF
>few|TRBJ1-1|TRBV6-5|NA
TGTGCCAGCAGCAGAAACACAGTGAGCACTGAAGCTTTCTTT
CASSRNTVSTEAFF
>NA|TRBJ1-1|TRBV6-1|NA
TGTGCCAGCAGGGTGTCGGTGGGGCCCACTGAAGCTTTCTTT
CASRVSVGPTEAFF
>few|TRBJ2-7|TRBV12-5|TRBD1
TGTGCTAGTGGTTTCGGGACAGCCTACGAGCAGTACTTC
CASGFGTAYEQYF
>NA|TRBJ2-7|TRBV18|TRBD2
TGTGCCAGCTCCCTTAGCGGGGGGGCCTACGAGCAGTACTTC
CASSLSGGAYEQYF
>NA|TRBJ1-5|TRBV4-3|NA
TGCGCCAGCAGCCAAGGGACACCGGGAGGACAGCCCCAGCATTTT
CASSQGTPGGQPQHF
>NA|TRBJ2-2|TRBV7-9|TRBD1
TGTGCCAGCAGCAATAGTCCCGGGACAGGGACTGAGCTGTTTTTT
CASSNSPGTGTELFF
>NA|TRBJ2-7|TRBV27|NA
TGTGCCAGCACCCCTACCCCAGGGCTACCTACCTACGAGCAGTACTTC
CASTPTPGLPTYEQYF
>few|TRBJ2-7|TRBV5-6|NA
TGTGCCAGCAGCTTGAGGGGGATTGCCGAGCAGTACTTC
CASSLRGIAEQYF
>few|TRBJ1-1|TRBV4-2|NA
TGTGCCAGCAGCCAAGAATGGTCACAGGGTCACACTGAAGCTTTCTTT
CASSQEWSQGHTEAFF
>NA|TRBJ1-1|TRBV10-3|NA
TGTGCCATCAGTGAAGCGGGACGGCAGAACACTGAAGCTTTCTTT
CAISEAGRQNTEAFF
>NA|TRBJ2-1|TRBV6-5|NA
TGTGCCAGCAGTTACCTGGCTAGGGGCCGGGATGAGCAGTTCTTC
CASSYLARGRDEQFF
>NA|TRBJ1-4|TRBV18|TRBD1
TGTGCCAGCTCACCAACAGGGGGCGCTGAAAAACTGTTTTTT
CASSPTGGAEKLFF
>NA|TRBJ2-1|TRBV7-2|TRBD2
TGTGCCAGCAGCCGGGTGGGGGGGACGAGATACAATGAGCAGTTCTTC
CASSRVGGTRYNEQFF
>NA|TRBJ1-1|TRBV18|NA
TGTGCCAGCTCACCGACAGCCTCTGAAGCTTTCTTT
CASSPTASEAFF